What follows is one TCR beta chain and its context. Its antigen remains unidentified. This specimen belongs to a study of T-cell memory formation after mild COVID-19. The overall study: TCR clusters mostly belonged to single donors.

Germline V CDR1 and CDR2: SGHTA, FQGNSA. The CDR3 totals 16 residues. The junction had 6 bases not matched to a gene; V was cut back by 0 bases and J by 6 bases. 5'RACE with constant-segment primers built TCRalpha and TCRbeta cDNA libraries with UMIs. TCRdb redid the calling of the 5' RACE reads with MiXCR, one entry per CDR3 protein. The sample carries around 300,000 distinct CDR3 sequences, roughly 13% recorded once. General study points: Clones that contracted from day 15 to 85 had balanced CD4/CD8; later expanders were CD4+ biased. Pre-infection memory contained some responding clones, which suggested that cross-reactive memory had joined.

V is TRBV7-2 and J is TRBJ2-3, with 10 bases identical to TRBD1. This TCR was recovered from a man aged 18 to 30 who had mild COVID-19 (a few samples of this study predate the infection). Cell type and time point are not known. Input material: PBMCs or a T cell subset sorted from them (not recorded which). CDR3 amino acids: CASSLARQGAGDTQYF. CDR3 bases: TGTGCCAGCAGCTTAGCTCGACAGGGGGCCGGGGATACGCAGTATTTT.